The clone carrying this T cell receptor (beta chain) appeared once. No antigen is known for it. Germline-derived CDR1 and CDR2 are LGHNA and YSLEER. The length of the CDR3 is 19 residues. V shed 0 bases and J 7 bases; nucleotides not matched to a gene: 15. CD45RO-negative, CCR7-positively selected cells formed the naive CD8 fraction, excluding terminally differentiated effector memory CD45RA+ cells. Those who donated, Caucasian adults without exception, all lived in Nashville, Tennessee. Method: immunoSEQ multiplex PCR; TCRdb's copy keeps in-frame clones and lacks some. The sample includes 1.5 million to 2.5 million clones, 85% to 95% of them seen just once. The data originate from a study of shared clonotypes between healthy human individuals. In the study overall: CD4 naive and CD4 memory each took three plates per donor, while CD8 naive took two and CD8 memory one. General observations from the study: Generation probability values for non-shared clonotypes were lower than those for clonotypes shared by all four donors.

The receptor's source is a man younger than 30 in good health. The sample comprised naive CD8+ T cells sorted from blood. The gene calls are TRBV4-3 and TRBJ2-1; 10 bases agree with TRBD2. The CDR3 reads CASSQDPPEREGLWNEQFF. For the CDR3, the DNA is TGCGCCAGCAGCCAAGATCCCCCCGAGCGGGAGGGCCTCTGGAATGAGCAGTTCTTC.